This record looks at one TCR beta chain sequence and its context. The antigen is unknown. One end of the junction is discordant with germline, which a read error may explain. This CDR3 spans 15 amino acids. MiXCR, applied by TCRdb to the PCR reads, yields one record per CDR3 protein. The sample contains about 640,000 distinct CDR3 sequences, 15% to 20% of which appear only once. This sample stems from a study of molecular identifiers for immune sequencing clone quantification. Study observations and caveats: Identical TCR molecules can share a barcode, and this sharing could underestimate highly expanded clone sizes. Researchers reportedly could pick up spiked Jurkat TCR RNA from one cell mixed into one million naive cells. Clones carrying above 20 RNA copies accounted for over 99% of effector molecules, under 1% in naive cells.

This sequence originates from a human donor in good health. Some libraries in this study had Jurkat cell RNA spiked in. The genes are TRBV5-3 and TRBJ1-4; 9 bases agree with TRBD1. TRBV5-3 is known as an ORF, though its function is uncertain. Sample: naive CD8+ T cells from blood, with Jurkat cell RNA spiked in. As for subset: FACS-sorted CD8+CD4-CCR7+CD45RA+ naive T cells. CDR3 protein: CASSLGQGGNEKLFF. CDR3 in DNA: TGTGCCAGCAGCTTGGGACAGGGAGGGAATGAAAAACTGTTTTTT.